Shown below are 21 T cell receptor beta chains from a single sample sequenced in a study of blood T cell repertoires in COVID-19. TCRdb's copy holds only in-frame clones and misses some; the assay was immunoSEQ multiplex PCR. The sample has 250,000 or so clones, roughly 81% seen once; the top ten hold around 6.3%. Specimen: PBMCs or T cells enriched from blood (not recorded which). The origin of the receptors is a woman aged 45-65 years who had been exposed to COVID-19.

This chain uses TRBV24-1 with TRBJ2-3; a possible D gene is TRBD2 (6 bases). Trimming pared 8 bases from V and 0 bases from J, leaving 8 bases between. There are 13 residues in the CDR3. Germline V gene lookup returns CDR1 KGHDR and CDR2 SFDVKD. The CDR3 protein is CATNGGSTDTQYF. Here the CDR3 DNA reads TGTGCCACCAACGGGGGTAGCACAGATACGCAGTATTTT.

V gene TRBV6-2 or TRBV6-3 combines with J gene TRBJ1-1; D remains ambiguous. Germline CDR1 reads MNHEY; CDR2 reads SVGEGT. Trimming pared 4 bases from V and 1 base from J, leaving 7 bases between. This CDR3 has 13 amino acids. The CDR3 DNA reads TGTGCCAGCAGTTTAAACAGGAACACTGAAGCTTTCTTT. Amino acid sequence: CASSLNRNTEAFF.

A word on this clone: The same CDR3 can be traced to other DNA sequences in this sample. The CDR3: CASSYSGTAYGYTF. As DNA, the CDR3 is TGTGCCAGCAGTTACTCCGGGACAGCCTATGGCTACACCTTC. The chain joins TRBV6-5 to TRBJ1-2; 7 nucleotides agree with TRBD1. The CDR3 runs 14 residues. With V trimmed by 0 bases and J by 4 bases, 2 bases remained unmatched. Germline V gene lookup returns CDR1 MNHEY and CDR2 SVGAGI.

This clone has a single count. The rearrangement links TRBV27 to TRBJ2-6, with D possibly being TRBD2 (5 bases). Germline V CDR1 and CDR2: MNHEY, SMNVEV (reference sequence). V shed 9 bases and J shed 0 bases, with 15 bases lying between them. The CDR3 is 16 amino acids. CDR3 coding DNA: TGTGCCAGGAAGGGCAGCGGCGGCTCTGGGGCCAACGTCCTGACTTTC. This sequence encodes CARKGSGGSGANVLTF.

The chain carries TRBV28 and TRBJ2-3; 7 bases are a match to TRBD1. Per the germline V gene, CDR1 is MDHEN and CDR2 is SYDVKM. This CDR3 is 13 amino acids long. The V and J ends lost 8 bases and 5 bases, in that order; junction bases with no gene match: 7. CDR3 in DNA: TGTGCCAGCCGACGAGGGGGCCAAGATACGCAGTATTTT. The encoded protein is CASRRGGQDTQYF.

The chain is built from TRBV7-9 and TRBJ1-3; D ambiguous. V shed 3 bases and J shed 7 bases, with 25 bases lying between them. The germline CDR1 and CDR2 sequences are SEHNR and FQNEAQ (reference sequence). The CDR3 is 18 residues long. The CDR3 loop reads CASSFPLHGSSSVNTIYF. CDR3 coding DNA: TGTGCCAGCAGCTTTCCCCTCCACGGCAGTAGCTCGGTGAACACCATATATTTT.

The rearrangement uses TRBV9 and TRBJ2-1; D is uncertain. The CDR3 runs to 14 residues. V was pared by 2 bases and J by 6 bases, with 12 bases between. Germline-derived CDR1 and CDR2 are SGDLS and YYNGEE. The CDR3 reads CASSVATAFNEQFF. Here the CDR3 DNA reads TGTGCCAGCAGCGTTGCCACTGCCTTCAATGAGCAGTTCTTC.

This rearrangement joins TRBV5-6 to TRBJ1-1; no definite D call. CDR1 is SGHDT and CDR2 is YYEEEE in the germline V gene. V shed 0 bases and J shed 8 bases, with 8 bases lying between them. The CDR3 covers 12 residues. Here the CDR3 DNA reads TGTGCCAGCAGCTTGGGGTATGCGGAAGCTTTCTTT. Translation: CASSLGYAEAFF.

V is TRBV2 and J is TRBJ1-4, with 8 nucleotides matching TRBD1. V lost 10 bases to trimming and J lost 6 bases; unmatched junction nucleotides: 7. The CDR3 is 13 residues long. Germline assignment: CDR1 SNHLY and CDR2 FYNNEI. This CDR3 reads CATRQGFDEKLFF. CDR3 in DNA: TGTGCCACCCGACAGGGGTTTGATGAAAAACTGTTTTTT.

Here the CDR3 DNA reads TGTGCCAGCAGCCTCGGACTCACGGACCCCCTCCACTTT. Protein sequence: CASSLGLTDPLHF. The chain is built from TRBV3-1 (or the pseudogene TRBV3-2) and TRBJ1-6; unclear D gene. The V gene's germline CDR1 is LGHDT and CDR2 YNNKEL (reference sequence). CDR3 length: 13 amino acids. Trimming removed 4 bases at V and 13 bases at J, with 14 bases between.

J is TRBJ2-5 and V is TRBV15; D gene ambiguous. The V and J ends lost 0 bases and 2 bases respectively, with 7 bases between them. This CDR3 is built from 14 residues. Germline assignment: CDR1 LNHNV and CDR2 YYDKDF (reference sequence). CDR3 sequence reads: CATSRESVQETQYF. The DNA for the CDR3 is TGTGCCACCAGCAGAGAAAGCGTACAAGAGACCCAGTACTTC.

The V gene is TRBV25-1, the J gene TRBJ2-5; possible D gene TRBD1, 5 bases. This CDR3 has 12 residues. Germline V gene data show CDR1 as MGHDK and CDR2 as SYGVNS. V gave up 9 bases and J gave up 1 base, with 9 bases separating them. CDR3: CARQGIQETQYF. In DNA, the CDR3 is TGTGCCAGGCAGGGTATCCAAGAGACCCAGTACTTC. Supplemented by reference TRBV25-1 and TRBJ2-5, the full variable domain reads EADIYQTPRYLVIGTGKKITLECSQTMGHDKMYWYQQDPGMELHLIHYSYGVNSTEKGDLSSESTVSRIRTEHFPLTLESARPSHTSQYLCARQGIQETQYFGPGTRLLVL.

This CDR3 reads CASSPRGQSTEAFF. CDR3 in DNA: TGTGCCAGCTCACCTAGGGGGCAGAGCACTGAAGCTTTCTTT. The V and J genes are TRBV18 and TRBJ1-1; 7 bases agree with TRBD1. This CDR3 contains 14 residues. Trimming removed 3 bases from V and 4 bases from J; junction bases left unmatched: 5. Germline loops: CDR1 KGHSH, CDR2 LQKENI.

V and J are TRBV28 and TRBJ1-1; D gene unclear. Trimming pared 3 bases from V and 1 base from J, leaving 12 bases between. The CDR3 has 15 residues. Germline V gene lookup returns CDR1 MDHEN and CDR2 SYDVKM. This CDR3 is CASSFMREENTEAFF. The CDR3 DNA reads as TGTGCCAGCAGTTTTATGCGGGAGGAGAACACTGAAGCTTTCTTT.

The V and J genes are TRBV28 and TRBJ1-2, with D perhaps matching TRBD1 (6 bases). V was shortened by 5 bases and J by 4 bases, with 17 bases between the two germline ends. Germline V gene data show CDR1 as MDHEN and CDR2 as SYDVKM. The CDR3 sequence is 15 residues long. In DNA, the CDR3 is TGTGCCAGCAGTGCCCAGGTTCTAGGGGGCTATGGCTACACCTTC. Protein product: CASSAQVLGGYGYTF.

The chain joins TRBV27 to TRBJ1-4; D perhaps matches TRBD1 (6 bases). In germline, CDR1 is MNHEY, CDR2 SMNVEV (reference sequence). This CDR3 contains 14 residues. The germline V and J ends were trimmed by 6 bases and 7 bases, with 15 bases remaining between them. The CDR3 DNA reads TGTGCCAGCAGCCAAGGGACACGAGCTGAAAAACTGTTTTTT. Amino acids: CASSQGTRAEKLFF.

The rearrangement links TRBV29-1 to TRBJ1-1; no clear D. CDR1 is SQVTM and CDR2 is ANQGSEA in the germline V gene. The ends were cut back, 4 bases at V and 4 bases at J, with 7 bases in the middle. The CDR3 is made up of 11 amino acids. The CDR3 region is CSVVEATEAFF. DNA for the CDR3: TGCAGCGTTGTGGAGGCCACTGAAGCTTTCTTT.

The CDR3 loop reads CASSVADSPNTEAFF. The CDR3 DNA sequence: TGTGCCAGCAGCGTAGCCGACAGCCCGAACACTGAAGCTTTCTTT. The chain has TRBV9 and TRBJ1-1, with D perhaps TRBD1 (5 bases). This CDR3 has 15 amino acids. V lost 0 bases and J lost 1, with 10 bases in between. CDR1 SGDLS and CDR2 YYNGEE come from the germline V gene. Full variable domain (missing parts from reference TRBV9 and TRBJ1-1): DSGVTQTPKHLITATGQRVTLRCSPRSGDLSVYWYQQSLDQGLQFLIQYYNGEERAKGNILERFSAQQFPDLHSELNLSSLELGDSALYFCASSVADSPNTEAFFGQGTRLTVV.

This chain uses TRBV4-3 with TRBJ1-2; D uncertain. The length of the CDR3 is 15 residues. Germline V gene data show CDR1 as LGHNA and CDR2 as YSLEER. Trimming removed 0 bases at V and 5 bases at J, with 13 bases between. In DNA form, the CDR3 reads TGCGCCAGCAGCCAAGAAGCGCGGGGATGGTATGGCTACACCTTC. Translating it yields CASSQEARGWYGYTF.

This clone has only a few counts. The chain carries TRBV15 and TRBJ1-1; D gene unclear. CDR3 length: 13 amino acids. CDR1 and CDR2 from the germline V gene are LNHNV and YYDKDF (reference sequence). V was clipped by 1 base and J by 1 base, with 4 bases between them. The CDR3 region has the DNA TGTGCCACCAGCAGAGCCAGGAACACTGAAGCTTTCTTT. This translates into CATSRARNTEAFF.

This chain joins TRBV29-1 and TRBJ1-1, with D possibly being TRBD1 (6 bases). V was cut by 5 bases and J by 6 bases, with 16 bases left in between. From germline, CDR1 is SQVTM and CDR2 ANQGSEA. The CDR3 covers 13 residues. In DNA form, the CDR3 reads TGCAGCGTTTGGGGTGTACAGGGTCCTGAAGCTTTCTTT. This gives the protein CSVWGVQGPEAFF.